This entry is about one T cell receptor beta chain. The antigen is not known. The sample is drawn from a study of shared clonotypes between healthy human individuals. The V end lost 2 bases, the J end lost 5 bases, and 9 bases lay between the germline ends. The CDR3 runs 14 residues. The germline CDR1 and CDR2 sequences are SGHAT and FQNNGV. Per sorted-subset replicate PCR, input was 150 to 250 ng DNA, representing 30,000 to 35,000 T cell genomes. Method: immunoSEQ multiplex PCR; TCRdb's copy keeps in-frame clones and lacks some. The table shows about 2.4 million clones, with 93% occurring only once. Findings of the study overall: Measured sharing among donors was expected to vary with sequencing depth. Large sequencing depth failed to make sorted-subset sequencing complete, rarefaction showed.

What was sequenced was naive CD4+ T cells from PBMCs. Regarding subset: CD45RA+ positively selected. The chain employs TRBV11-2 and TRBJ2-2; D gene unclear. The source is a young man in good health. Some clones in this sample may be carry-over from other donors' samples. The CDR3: CASSLLSLTGELFF. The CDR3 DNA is TGTGCCAGCAGCTTATTATCACTTACCGGGGAGCTGTTTTTT.